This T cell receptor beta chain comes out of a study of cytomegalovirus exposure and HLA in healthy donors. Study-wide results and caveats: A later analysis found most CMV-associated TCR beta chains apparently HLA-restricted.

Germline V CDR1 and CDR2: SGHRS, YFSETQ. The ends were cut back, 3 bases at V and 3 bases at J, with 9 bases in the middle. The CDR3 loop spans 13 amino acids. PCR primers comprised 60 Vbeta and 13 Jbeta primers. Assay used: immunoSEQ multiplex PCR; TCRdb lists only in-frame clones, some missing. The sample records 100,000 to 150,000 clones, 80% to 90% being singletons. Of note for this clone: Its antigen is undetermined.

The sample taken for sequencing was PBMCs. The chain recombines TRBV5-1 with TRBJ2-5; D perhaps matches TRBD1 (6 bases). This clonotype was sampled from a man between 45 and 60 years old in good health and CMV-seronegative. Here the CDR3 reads CASSSWTEETQYF. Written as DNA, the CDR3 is TGCGCCAGCAGCTCGTGGACAGAAGAGACCCAGTACTTC.